Sequencing of this T cell receptor (beta chain) was carried out in a study of blood T cell repertoires in COVID-19. Overall study context: From T cells, B-cell-depleted T cells, or PBMCs came the material, which was cDNA or gDNA.

How the authors handled the data: The assay estimated nucleated cells by amplifying reference gene primers. TCRdb's copy holds only in-frame clones and misses some; the assay was immunoSEQ multiplex PCR. The DNA was the basis for D and trimming; V, J and clone size are from that table. This table holds tens of thousands of clones, approximately 86% found once. The CDR3 extends over 16 amino acids. V lost 0 bases and J lost 1; bases outside the gene matches: 2. Germline CDR1 KGHSH, CDR2 LQKENI. The chain carries TRBV18 and TRBJ2-2; 7 bases line up with TRBD2. Sequenced input: peripheral blood. This sequence originates from a man aged 80 or over with active or convalescent COVID-19. Written as DNA, the CDR3 is TGTGCCAGCTCACCACCTGCGGGAGAGAACACCGGGGAGCTGTTTTTT. Translation gives CASSPPAGENTGELFF.